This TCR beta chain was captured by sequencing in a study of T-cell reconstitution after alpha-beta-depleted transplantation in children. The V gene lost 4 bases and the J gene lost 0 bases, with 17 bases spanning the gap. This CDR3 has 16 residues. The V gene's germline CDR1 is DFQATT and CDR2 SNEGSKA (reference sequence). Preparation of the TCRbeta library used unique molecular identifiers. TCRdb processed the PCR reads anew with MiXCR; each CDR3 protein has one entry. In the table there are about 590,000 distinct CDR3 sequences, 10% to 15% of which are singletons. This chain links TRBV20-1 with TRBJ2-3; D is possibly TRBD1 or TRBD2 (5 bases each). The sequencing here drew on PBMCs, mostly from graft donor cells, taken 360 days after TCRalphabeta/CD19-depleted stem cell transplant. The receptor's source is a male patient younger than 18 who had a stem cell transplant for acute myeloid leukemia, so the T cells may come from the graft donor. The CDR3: CSATLGTAPSTDTQYF. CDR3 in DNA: TGCAGTGCTACCCTTGGGACGGCCCCTAGCACAGATACGCAGTATTTT.